The clone carrying this T cell receptor (beta chain) was detected many times. An end of the junction does not agree with germline; a read error may underlie this. TCRdb re-derived calls from the 5' RACE reads in MiXCR, one entry per CDR3 protein. This table has around 310,000 distinct CDR3 sequences, around 4% appearing once. These data belong to a study of T cells after yellow fever vaccination. The material sequenced was PBMCs, taken on the day of the yellow fever booster vaccination. This receptor was taken from a man aged 18 to 29 who received the YFV17D yellow fever vaccine.

The CDR3 DNA reads TGCAGTGCTGGAGACAGGGGGTTCGGCTATGGCTACACCTTC. Encoded protein: CSAGDRGFGYGYTF. This chain links TRBV20-1 with TRBJ1-2, with 9 nucleotides matching TRBD1. The CDR3 contains 14 residues. Germline V gene sequence: CDR1 DFQATT, CDR2 SNEGSKA (reference sequence).